These 30 T cell receptor beta chains share one sample of origin, sequenced in a study of OX40 agonist ivuxolimab in advanced cancers. Sequencing was performed with immunoSEQ multiplex PCR; in TCRdb, only in-frame clones are kept and a portion is missing. The table records over 100,000 clones, about 93% of them present only once. Material: CD4+ or CD8+ T cells sorted from blood, obtained in a trial of the OX40 agonist ivuxolimab. These receptors were collected from an adult with an advanced solid tumor such as melanoma, head and neck, liver or kidney cancer.

The V gene is TRBV11-2, the J gene TRBJ2-1, with a tentative D call TRBD1 (6 bases). The CDR3 runs 13 residues. V gave up 1 base and J gave up 13 bases, with 14 bases separating them. Looked up from germline, CDR1 is SGHAT and CDR2 is FQNNGV. The chain's CDR3 is CASSLGMGANQFF. CDR3 bases: TGTGCCAGCAGCTTAGGGATGGGGGCAAATCAGTTCTTC.

The CDR3 DNA reads as TGTGCCAGCAGCTTTGTGAGGAAAGGGAGCAATCAGCCCCAGCATTTT. Translating gives CASSFVRKGSNQPQHF. The chain has TRBV12-1 and TRBJ1-5. TRBV12-1 is recorded as a pseudogene. There are 16 residues in the CDR3.

This sequence joins TRBV7-2 and TRBJ2-2; D not certain. Germline loops: CDR1 SGHTA, CDR2 FQGNSA. This CDR3 has 15 amino acids. Between the trimmed V and J ends, which lost 1 base and 1 base, there was a span of 7 bases. The CDR3 protein is CASSLGSRNTGELFF. The CDR3 DNA follows: TGTGCCAGCAGCTTAGGGTCGAGGAACACCGGGGAGCTGTTTTTT.

The gene calls are TRBV27 and TRBJ2-7, with D possibly matching TRBD2 (5 bases). V was shortened by 5 bases and J by 5 bases, with 22 bases between the two germline ends. CDR1 and CDR2 from the germline V gene are MNHEY and SMNVEV (reference sequence). The length of the CDR3 is 16 residues. CDR3 coding DNA: TGTGCCAGCAGTCCCCGCCCGGGCGGGTTTAACAACGAGCAGTACTTC. The encoded protein is CASSPRPGGFNNEQYF.

Remarks on this clone: Other DNA sequences in the same sample also yield this CDR3. The V call is TRBV6-1, the J call TRBJ2-5; perhaps TRBD1 as D (6 bases). The CDR3 is made up of 14 amino acids. Per the germline V gene, CDR1 is MNHNS and CDR2 is SASEGT. Trimming left V 1 base short and J 5 bases short, with 11 bases between. The CDR3: CASSEVVGAETQYF. The DNA for the CDR3 is TGTGCCAGCAGTGAAGTAGTGGGGGCGGAGACCCAGTACTTC.

The chain uses TRBV9 and TRBJ2-7; D may be TRBD1 (5 bases). Germline assignment: CDR1 SGDLS and CDR2 YYNGEE. The CDR3 has 13 amino acids. Trimming took 3 bases from V and 3 from J, leaving 10 bases between them. Here the CDR3 reads CASSGQTDYEQYF. DNA of the CDR3: TGTGCCAGCAGCGGACAGACGGACTACGAGCAGTACTTC.

The chain joins TRBV28 to TRBJ2-7; maybe TRBD1 (5 bases). Germline V lookup: CDR1 MDHEN, CDR2 SYDVKM. V was trimmed by 2 bases and J by 1 base, leaving 9 bases between them. This CDR3 spans 14 amino acids. CDR3 residues: CASSLGALSYEQYF. In DNA, the CDR3 is TGTGCCAGCAGTTTAGGGGCCCTATCCTACGAGCAGTACTTC. The full variable domain, with the rest looked up from reference TRBV28 and TRBJ2-7, is DVKVTQSSRYLVKRTGEKVFLECVQDMDHENMFWYRQDPGLGLRLIYFSYDVKMKEKGDIPEGYSVSREKKERFSLILESASTNQTSMYLCASSLGALSYEQYFGPGTRLTVT.

The chain couples TRBV7-9 to TRBJ1-6, with D hard to call. The germline V gene encodes CDR1 SEHNR and CDR2 FQNEAQ (reference sequence). Trimming cost V 3 bases and J 3 bases, with 15 bases left between them. The CDR3 sequence is 17 residues long. The CDR3 coding sequence is TGTGCCAGCAGCTTGGAGGCGGCAGTCCTCTATAATTCACCCCTCCACTTT. Protein: CASSLEAAVLYNSPLHF.

This sequence joins TRBV5-4 and TRBJ2-7; TRBD2 aligns across 9 bases. J gave up 3 bases and V 5 bases, and 12 bases lay outside the gene matches. CDR1 and CDR2 from the germline V gene are SGHNT and YYREEE (reference sequence). The CDR3 runs to 16 residues. The CDR3 here is CASRSGSGGLYYEQYF. The CDR3 nucleotides are TGTGCCAGCAGATCGGGTAGCGGGGGACTTTACTACGAGCAGTACTTC.

The genes are TRBV6-6 and TRBJ1-1; 9 bases are shared with TRBD1. CDR1 and CDR2 from the germline V gene are MNHNY and SVGAGI (reference sequence). This CDR3 spans 14 amino acids. The trim removed 6 bases at V and 7 bases at J, leaving 9 bases unmatched. CDR3 DNA: TGTGCCAGCAGGCTTACAGGGGGCAACGGTGAAGCTTTCTTT. It is translated as CASRLTGGNGEAFF.

The V gene is TRBV19, the J gene TRBJ1-2; 10 bases map to TRBD1. Germline CDR1 is LNHDA and CDR2 is SQIVND (reference sequence). The length of the CDR3 is 14 residues. Trimming cost V 4 bases and J 7 bases; bases outside gene matches: 6. CDR3 nucleotide sequence: TGTGCCAGTAGTAGCGGGACAGGGGTCGGTGGCTACACCTTC. Its protein product is CASSSGTGVGGYTF. The full variable domain, in which reference TRBV19 and TRBJ1-2 provide the parts outside the CDR3, is DGGITQSPKYLFRKEGQNVTLSCEQNLNHDAMYWYRQDPGQGLRLIYYSQIVNDFQKGDIAEGYSVSREKKESFPLTVTSAQKNPTAFYLCASSSGTGVGGYTFGSGTRLTVV.

J is TRBJ2-5 and V is TRBV6-5, with D hard to call. Germline lookup yields CDR1 MNHEY and CDR2 SVGAGI. There are 12 residues in the CDR3. Trimming pared 6 bases from V and 4 bases from J, leaving 9 bases between. DNA for the CDR3: TGTGCCAGCAGGGGATCAACAGAGACCCAGTACTTC. Translated: CASRGSTETQYF.

The chain carries TRBV5-4 and TRBJ2-1; D is tentatively TRBD1 or TRBD2 (6 bases each). V lost 4 bases to trimming and J lost 4 bases, with 15 bases between them. Germline V lookup: CDR1 SGHNT, CDR2 YYREEE (reference sequence). CDR3 length equals 15 residues. The DNA of the CDR3 is TGTGCCAGCAGCCCGCAAACGGGGGCGTACAATGAGCAGTTCTTC. Protein sequence: CASSPQTGAYNEQFF.

V gene TRBV19 combines with J gene TRBJ1-3; D may be TRBD1 (5 bases). Deletions cut 3 bases from V and 3 bases from J, with 18 bases between. The length of the CDR3 is 17 residues. Germline V gene lookup returns CDR1 LNHDA and CDR2 SQIVND (reference sequence). The CDR3 loop reads CASSIFPLTGVGNTIYF. As DNA, the CDR3 is TGTGCCAGTAGTATTTTCCCTCTTACAGGAGTTGGAAACACCATATATTTT.

This chain uses TRBV2 with TRBJ1-2, with a weak D call TRBD1 (5 bases). CDR3 length: 13 residues. Trimming took 7 bases from V and 4 from J, leaving 13 bases between them. Looked up from germline, CDR1 is SNHLY and CDR2 is FYNNEI. The CDR3: CASKNRSTYGYTF. CDR3 DNA: TGTGCCAGCAAGAACAGGTCAACCTATGGCTACACCTTC.

The table lists this clone with a count of one. The chain combines TRBV5-3 with TRBJ1-3; D gene uncertain. TRBV5-3 is filed as an ORF, its function uncertain. V gave up 6 bases and J gave up 0 bases, with 22 bases separating them. This CDR3 has 18 residues. The CDR3 spells CARKERPGRALSGNTIYF. The CDR3 DNA reads TGTGCCAGAAAAGAACGCCCCGGTCGTGCCCTCTCTGGAAACACCATATATTTT.

The chain combines TRBV9 with TRBJ2-1, with 9 bases that match TRBD2. The CDR3 totals 15 residues. CDR1 and CDR2 (germline): SGDLS, YYNGEE. Trimming cost V 4 bases and J 4 bases; bases outside gene matches: 6. CDR3 bases: TGTGCCAGCAGCACCCAGACTAGCGGTTACAATGAGCAGTTCTTC. Translated: CASSTQTSGYNEQFF.

This clone was seen just once. This chain joins TRBV18 and TRBJ2-5; no clear D. The germline gives CDR1 KGHSH, CDR2 LQKENI. CDR3 length equals 16 residues. Trimming removed 0 bases from V and 3 bases from J, with 14 bases in between. Here the CDR3 reads CASSPPGRLIEETQYF. The DNA for the CDR3 is TGTGCCAGCTCACCACCCGGCAGGCTGATTGAAGAGACCCAGTACTTC.

The chain combines TRBV28 with TRBJ2-3; D call uncertain. Germline values: CDR1 MDHEN, CDR2 SYDVKM. Trimming removed 3 bases from V and 0 bases from J, with 7 bases in between. The CDR3 spans 14 residues. Written as DNA, the CDR3 is TGTGCCAGCAGTTTGGCAGGAAGCACAGATACGCAGTATTTT. Protein: CASSLAGSTDTQYF.

The chain is built from TRBV6-6 and TRBJ2-7, with 7 bases that match TRBD1. This CDR3 is 15 amino acids long. The trim removed 2 bases at V and 3 bases at J, leaving 7 bases unmatched. Germline V lookup: CDR1 MNHNY, CDR2 SVGAGI (reference sequence). The DNA for the CDR3 is TGTGCCAGCAGTTACGTGCTCGGACAGGTCTACGAGCAGTACTTC. Its translation is CASSYVLGQVYEQYF.

The rearrangement links TRBV4-2 to TRBJ2-3; no clear D. V was shortened by 0 bases and J by 5 bases, with 18 bases between the two germline ends. The CDR3 is 17 amino acids. Germline CDR1 reads LGHNA; CDR2 reads YNFKEQ. The CDR3 sequence is CASSQDPVSAAQDTQYF. DNA of the CDR3: TGTGCCAGCAGCCAAGACCCCGTCTCGGCCGCACAAGATACGCAGTATTTT.

CDR3 DNA sequence: TGCGCCAGCAGCTTCCCTGGGAGGGAGACCCAGTACTTC. Protein: CASSFPGRETQYF. The chain couples TRBV5-1 to TRBJ2-5; a possible D gene is TRBD2 (6 bases). The V end lost 2 bases, the J end lost 5 bases, and 10 bases lay between the germline ends. The V gene's germline CDR1 is SGHRS and CDR2 YFSETQ. The CDR3 length is 13 residues. Full variable domain (missing parts from reference TRBV5-1 and TRBJ2-5): KAGVTQTPRYLIKTRGQQVTLSCSPISGHRSVSWYQQTPGQGLQFLFEYFSETQRNKGNFPGRFSGRQFSNSRSEMNVSTLELGDSALYLCASSFPGRETQYFGPGTRLLVL.

This chain links TRBV19 with TRBJ2-1, with D maybe TRBD1 (6 bases). V lost 4 bases and J lost 2, with 12 bases in between. The CDR3 is 15 residues long. Looked up from germline, CDR1 is LNHDA and CDR2 is SQIVND (reference sequence). DNA of the CDR3: TGTGCCAGTAGTACCACAGGGCTTACCTACAATGAGCAGTTCTTC. Amino acid sequence: CASSTTGLTYNEQFF.

The CDR3 sequence: CASSLRLAGQGAISEQYF. CDR3 in DNA: TGTGCCAGCAGTCTCCGACTCGCGGGACAGGGGGCCATCTCCGAGCAGTACTTC. V usage is TRBV2 and J usage is TRBJ2-7; TRBD1 agrees at 12 bases. The J segment lost 6 bases and the V segment lost 5 bases, leaving 17 bases of the junction unmatched. The CDR3 length is 18 residues. CDR1 and CDR2 (germline): SNHLY, FYNNEI.

The chain has TRBV7-9 and TRBJ2-5; D is unresolved. V was trimmed by 5 bases and J by 5 bases, leaving 12 bases between them. CDR1 is SEHNR and CDR2 is FQNEAQ in the germline V gene (reference sequence). The CDR3 runs to 13 residues. CDR3 sequence: CASSPRQAETQYF. Here the CDR3 DNA reads TGTGCCAGCAGCCCCCGTCAGGCGGAGACCCAGTACTTC.

This clone was counted only a few times. The chain has TRBV7-9 and TRBJ1-4; possibly TRBD1 for D (6 bases). This CDR3 has 13 residues. Trimming pared 7 bases from V and 7 bases from J, leaving 13 bases between. Looked up from germline, CDR1 is SEHNR and CDR2 is FQNEAQ (reference sequence). Here the CDR3 reads CASIPRGSEKLFF. In nucleotides, the CDR3 is TGTGCCAGCATCCCAAGGGGGTCTGAAAAACTGTTTTTT.

As DNA, the CDR3 is TGTGCCAGCAGTTTATCGGGGACAGGGGAGTCCATGAACACTGAAGCTTTCTTT. Translating gives CASSLSGTGESMNTEAFF. The chain has TRBV27 and TRBJ1-1; 10 positions agree with TRBD1. The germline gives CDR1 MNHEY, CDR2 SMNVEV (reference sequence). Germline trimming cut 0 bases from V and 0 bases from J; bases unmatched to any gene: 7. This CDR3 contains 18 residues.

The rearrangement uses TRBV28 and TRBJ2-3; D remains unclear. V lost 2 bases to trimming and J lost 4 bases, with 10 bases between them. Germline loops: CDR1 MDHEN, CDR2 SYDVKM. This CDR3 has 14 residues. CDR3 sequence (DNA): TGTGCCAGCAGTTTAAGGGTGTCCTCAGATACGCAGTATTTT. Amino acids: CASSLRVSSDTQYF.

V and J are TRBV9 and TRBJ1-1; 9 bases match TRBD1. The CDR3 sequence is 14 residues long. The J segment lost 3 bases and the V segment lost 0 bases, leaving 0 bases of the junction unmatched. Germline-derived CDR1 and CDR2 are SGDLS and YYNGEE. The chain's CDR3 is CASSVGQGDTEAFF. For the CDR3, the DNA is TGTGCCAGCAGCGTAGGACAGGGGGACACTGAAGCTTTCTTT.

The V call is TRBV21-1, the J call TRBJ1-2. TRBV21-1 is a pseudogene segment. The CDR3 length is 12 residues. The CDR3 is CASSKAGGGYTF. In DNA form, the CDR3 reads TGTGCCAGCAGCAAAGCGGGGGGTGGCTACACCTTC.